The subject of this entry is one TCR beta chain. Sequencing used immunoSEQ multiplex PCR; TCRdb keeps in-frame clones, though not all of them. The sample records about 120,000 clones, more than 85% being singletons. This record belongs to a study of blood T cell repertoires in COVID-19. This CDR3 has 13 residues. Trimming cost V 8 bases and J 8 bases, with 16 bases left between them. This receptor was obtained from a human donor with acute or convalescent COVID-19. The donor label of this sample is uncertain. The genes are TRBV12-3 or TRBV12-4 and TRBJ2-1; no clear D. The sequenced material came from peripheral blood. CDR3 loop: CASLMMGADEQFF. The DNA of the CDR3 is TGTGCCAGCTTGATGATGGGCGCAGATGAGCAGTTCTTC.